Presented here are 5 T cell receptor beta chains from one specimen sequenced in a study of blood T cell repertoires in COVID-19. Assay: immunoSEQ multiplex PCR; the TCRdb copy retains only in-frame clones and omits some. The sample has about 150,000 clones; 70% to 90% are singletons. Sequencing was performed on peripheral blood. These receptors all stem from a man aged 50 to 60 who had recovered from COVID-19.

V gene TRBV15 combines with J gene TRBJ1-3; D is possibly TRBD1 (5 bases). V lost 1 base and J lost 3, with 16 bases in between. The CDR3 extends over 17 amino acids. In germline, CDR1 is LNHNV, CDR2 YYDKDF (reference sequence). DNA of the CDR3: TGTGCCACCAGCAGAGGTGGGGGGGGAGCCGGTGGAAACACCATATATTTT. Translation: CATSRGGGGAGGNTIYF.

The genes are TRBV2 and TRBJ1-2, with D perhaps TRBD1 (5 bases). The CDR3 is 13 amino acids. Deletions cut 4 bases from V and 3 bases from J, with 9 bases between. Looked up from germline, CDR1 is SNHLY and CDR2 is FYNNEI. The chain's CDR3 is CASSVGRDYGYTF. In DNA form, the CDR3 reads TGTGCCAGCAGTGTAGGCAGGGACTATGGCTACACCTTC.

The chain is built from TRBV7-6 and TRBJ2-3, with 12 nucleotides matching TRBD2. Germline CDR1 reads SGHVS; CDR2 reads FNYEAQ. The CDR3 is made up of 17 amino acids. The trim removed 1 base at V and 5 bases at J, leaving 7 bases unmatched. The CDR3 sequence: CASSLVSTSGSVDTQYF. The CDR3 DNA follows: TGTGCCAGCAGCTTAGTTTCGACTAGCGGGAGTGTAGATACGCAGTATTTT.

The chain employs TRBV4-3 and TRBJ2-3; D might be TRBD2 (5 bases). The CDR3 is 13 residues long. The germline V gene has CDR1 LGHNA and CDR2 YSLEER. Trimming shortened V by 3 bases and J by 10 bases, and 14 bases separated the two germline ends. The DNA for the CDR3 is TGCGCCAGCAGCCAGCACGGGGAGTCGTCGCAGTATTTT. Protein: CASSQHGESSQYF.

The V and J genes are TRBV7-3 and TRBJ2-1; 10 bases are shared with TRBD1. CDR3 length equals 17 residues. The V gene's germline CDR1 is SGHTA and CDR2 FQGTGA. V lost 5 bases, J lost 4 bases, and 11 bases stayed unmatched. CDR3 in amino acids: CASSPQPGTGVYNEQFF. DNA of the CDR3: TGTGCCAGCAGCCCGCAACCCGGGACAGGGGTATACAATGAGCAGTTCTTC.